This T cell receptor (beta chain) was identified in a study of PD-1 blockade in classical Hodgkin lymphoma. In the case of this clone: Its specificity is not known.

The CDR3 is 15 residues long. The V end lost 4 bases, the J end lost 11 bases, and 26 bases lay between the germline ends. The germline gives CDR1 SQVTM, CDR2 ANQGSEA. The method was immunoSEQ multiplex PCR; TCRdb's version includes in-frame clones alone and lacks a portion of them. This sample has about 98,000 clones, with 75% to 85% found just once. Relapses following autologous stem cell transplantation were seen in all patients, with brentuximab vedotin exposure varying. Study-wide results and caveats: CD4+ TCR diversity rose significantly by C4D1, and CD8+ TCR diversity did not. Reported findings placed baseline TCR diversity lower in newly diagnosed patients (compared with healthy donors). Partial responders and progressors had significantly lower baseline TCR diversity.

The sample in question was peripheral blood mononuclear cells (PBMCs), obtained before the second cycle of nivolumab. The V gene is TRBV29-1, the J gene TRBJ1-1; TRBD1 is a possible D gene (6 bases). The receptor comes from a human donor with classical Hodgkin lymphoma. The CDR3 is CSVVKGGAREVGAFF. The CDR3 coding sequence is TGCAGCGTTGTCAAAGGGGGGGCGCGGGAAGTCGGGGCTTTCTTT.